These 10 T cell receptor beta chains originate from one sample sequenced in a study of T cell responses to AZD1222 COVID-19 vaccine. Here immunoSEQ multiplex PCR was the method, and the copy in TCRdb shows in-frame clones only, minus some. The sample yields some 86,000 clones, about 91% seen once. The sample in question was peripheral blood, obtained on day 0 of AZD1222 vaccination. The receptors derive from an adult in good health.

V usage is TRBV29-1 and J usage is TRBJ2-5; D gene ambiguous. This CDR3 region has 13 residues. Trimming pared 0 bases from V and 4 bases from J, leaving 9 bases between. Germline CDR1 SQVTM, CDR2 ANQGSEA. The CDR3, as DNA: TGCAGCGTTGAAGATCGGTATGCAGAGACCCAGTACTTC. The encoded protein is CSVEDRYAETQYF. The full variable domain, completed using reference TRBV29-1 and TRBJ2-5, is SAVISQKPSRDICQRGTSLTIQCQVDSQVTMMFWYRQQPGQSLTLIATANQGSEATYESGFVIDKFPISRPNLTFSTLTVSNMSPEDSSIYLCSVEDRYAETQYFGPGTRLLVL.

The chain combines TRBV6-2 or TRBV6-3 with TRBJ2-7; D gene ambiguous. From germline, CDR1 is MNHEY and CDR2 SVGEGT. The CDR3 totals 11 residues. With 5 bases removed from V and 3 bases from J, the gap between germline ends came to 5 bases. CDR3 amino acids: CASSAYYEQYF. The CDR3 nucleotides are TGTGCCAGCAGTGCCTACTACGAGCAGTACTTC.

V and J are TRBV15 and TRBJ2-1; a possible D gene is TRBD2 (6 bases). Germline values: CDR1 LNHNV, CDR2 YYDKDF (reference sequence). V gave up 6 bases and J gave up 3 bases, with 15 bases separating them. This CDR3 is 15 amino acids long. CDR3: CATSRDSWNYNEQFF. The CDR3 coding sequence is TGTGCCACCAGTAGGGACTCCTGGAACTACAATGAGCAGTTCTTC.

The rearrangement uses TRBV5-1 and TRBJ1-4, with D unresolved. This CDR3 is built from 14 residues. The germline V gene encodes CDR1 SGHRS and CDR2 YFSETQ. Trimming removed 2 bases from V and 7 bases from J, with 12 bases in between. This chain's CDR3 is CASSFSVGGEKLFF. The CDR3, as DNA: TGCGCCAGCAGCTTCAGTGTCGGTGGTGAAAAACTGTTTTTT.

The CDR3 region has the DNA TGTGCCAGTAAACGGGTCAACTCTGGAAACACCATATATTTT. Residues: CASKRVNSGNTIYF. The chain has TRBV19 and TRBJ1-3, with D hard to call. Germline CDR1 reads LNHDA; CDR2 reads SQIVND (reference sequence). CDR3 length equals 14 residues. V dropped 7 bases and J dropped 0 bases, with 10 bases sitting between them.

The rearrangement joins TRBV28 to TRBJ2-1, with D unclear. The CDR3 contains 12 residues. CDR1 MDHEN and CDR2 SYDVKM come from the germline V gene. V gave up 7 bases and J gave up 7 bases, with 11 bases separating them. In nucleotides, the CDR3 is TGTGCCAGCACGTTTGGTAAGAATGAGCAGTTCTTC. Protein: CASTFGKNEQFF.

The rearrangement joins TRBV18 to TRBJ1-4; D remains ambiguous. The CDR3 length is 17 residues. In germline, CDR1 is KGHSH, CDR2 LQKENI. V was pared by 0 bases and J by 4 bases, with 15 bases between. As DNA, the CDR3 is TGTGCCAGCTCACCACCATCGGTTTCTCGCCTTAATGAAAAACTGTTTTTT. This encodes CASSPPSVSRLNEKLFF.

The chain is built from TRBV5-1 and TRBJ1-2, with D maybe TRBD1 (5 bases). Trimming pared 0 bases from V and 6 bases from J, leaving 12 bases between. The V gene's germline CDR1 is SGHRS and CDR2 YFSETQ. The CDR3 is 14 amino acids. CDR3 nucleotides: TGCGCCAGCAGCTTGGCTCGGACATCAGATGGCTACACCTTC. Residues: CASSLARTSDGYTF.

This CDR3 reads CASSPRTSGVYEQYF. DNA for the CDR3: TGTGCCAGCAGTCCGAGGACTAGCGGGGTCTACGAGCAGTACTTC. V gene TRBV28 combines with J gene TRBJ2-7, with TRBD2 matching 12 bases. CDR1 MDHEN and CDR2 SYDVKM come from the germline V gene. There are 15 residues in the CDR3. The V gene end was trimmed by 5 bases and the J gene end by 3 bases; junction bases not matched to a gene: 5.

V gene TRBV21-1 combines with J gene TRBJ2-3; the table's TRBD2 call for D was not verified on the DNA. TRBV21-1 is deemed a pseudogene. The CDR3 extends over 15 amino acids. The CDR3 sequence is CASSKRLAGADTQYF. In DNA form, the CDR3 reads TGTGCCAGCAGCAAAAGACTAGCGGGAGCAGATACGCAGTATTTT.